This T cell receptor beta chain derives from a study of PD-L1 blockade in urothelial cancer. The CDR3 contains 15 residues. V lost 5 bases, J lost 5 bases, and 18 bases lay in between. The germline V gene has CDR1 MNHEY and CDR2 SMNVEV (reference sequence). Assay used: immunoSEQ multiplex PCR; TCRdb lists only in-frame clones, some missing. The top ten hold 4% to 6% of the sample, which has about 76,000 clones, around 84% seen once. This sequence originates from a man between 65 and 79 years old with urothelial cancer. J is TRBJ2-5 and V is TRBV27; D may be TRBD2 (5 bases). This sample comprised PBMCs, obtained around atezolizumab (anti-PD-L1) treatment. The CDR3 loop is CASSRNGPRGETQYF. DNA for the CDR3: TGTGCCAGCAGTAGAAACGGCCCGAGAGGGGAGACCCAGTACTTC.